This TCR beta chain was sequenced in a study of blood T cell repertoires in COVID-19. The wider study: The samples span acute and convalescent COVID-19 from the United States, Italy and Spain. The cDNA or gDNA used as material had been derived from T cells, B-cell-depleted T cells, or PBMCs.

The J segment lost 4 bases and the V segment lost 7 bases, leaving 6 bases of the junction unmatched. From germline, CDR1 is SNHLY and CDR2 FYNNEI. The CDR3 has 13 amino acids. As handled by the study authors: Scientists estimated how many nucleated cells there were by amplifying reference gene primers. Profiling relied on immunoSEQ multiplex PCR, and the TCRdb table lists in-frame clones only, not all of them. Clone size and V and J calls were adopted from that table, with D and trimming inferred from the DNA. The sample consists of tens of thousands of clones, around four fifths of them appearing once.

Sequenced sample: peripheral blood. The TCR was taken from a man aged 50 to 60 with active COVID-19. This chain connects TRBV2 to TRBJ2-5, with 7 bases matching TRBD1. In DNA form, the CDR3 reads TGTGCCAGCATGGGACAGAGAAGAGAGACCCAGTACTTC. Translation: CASMGQRRETQYF.